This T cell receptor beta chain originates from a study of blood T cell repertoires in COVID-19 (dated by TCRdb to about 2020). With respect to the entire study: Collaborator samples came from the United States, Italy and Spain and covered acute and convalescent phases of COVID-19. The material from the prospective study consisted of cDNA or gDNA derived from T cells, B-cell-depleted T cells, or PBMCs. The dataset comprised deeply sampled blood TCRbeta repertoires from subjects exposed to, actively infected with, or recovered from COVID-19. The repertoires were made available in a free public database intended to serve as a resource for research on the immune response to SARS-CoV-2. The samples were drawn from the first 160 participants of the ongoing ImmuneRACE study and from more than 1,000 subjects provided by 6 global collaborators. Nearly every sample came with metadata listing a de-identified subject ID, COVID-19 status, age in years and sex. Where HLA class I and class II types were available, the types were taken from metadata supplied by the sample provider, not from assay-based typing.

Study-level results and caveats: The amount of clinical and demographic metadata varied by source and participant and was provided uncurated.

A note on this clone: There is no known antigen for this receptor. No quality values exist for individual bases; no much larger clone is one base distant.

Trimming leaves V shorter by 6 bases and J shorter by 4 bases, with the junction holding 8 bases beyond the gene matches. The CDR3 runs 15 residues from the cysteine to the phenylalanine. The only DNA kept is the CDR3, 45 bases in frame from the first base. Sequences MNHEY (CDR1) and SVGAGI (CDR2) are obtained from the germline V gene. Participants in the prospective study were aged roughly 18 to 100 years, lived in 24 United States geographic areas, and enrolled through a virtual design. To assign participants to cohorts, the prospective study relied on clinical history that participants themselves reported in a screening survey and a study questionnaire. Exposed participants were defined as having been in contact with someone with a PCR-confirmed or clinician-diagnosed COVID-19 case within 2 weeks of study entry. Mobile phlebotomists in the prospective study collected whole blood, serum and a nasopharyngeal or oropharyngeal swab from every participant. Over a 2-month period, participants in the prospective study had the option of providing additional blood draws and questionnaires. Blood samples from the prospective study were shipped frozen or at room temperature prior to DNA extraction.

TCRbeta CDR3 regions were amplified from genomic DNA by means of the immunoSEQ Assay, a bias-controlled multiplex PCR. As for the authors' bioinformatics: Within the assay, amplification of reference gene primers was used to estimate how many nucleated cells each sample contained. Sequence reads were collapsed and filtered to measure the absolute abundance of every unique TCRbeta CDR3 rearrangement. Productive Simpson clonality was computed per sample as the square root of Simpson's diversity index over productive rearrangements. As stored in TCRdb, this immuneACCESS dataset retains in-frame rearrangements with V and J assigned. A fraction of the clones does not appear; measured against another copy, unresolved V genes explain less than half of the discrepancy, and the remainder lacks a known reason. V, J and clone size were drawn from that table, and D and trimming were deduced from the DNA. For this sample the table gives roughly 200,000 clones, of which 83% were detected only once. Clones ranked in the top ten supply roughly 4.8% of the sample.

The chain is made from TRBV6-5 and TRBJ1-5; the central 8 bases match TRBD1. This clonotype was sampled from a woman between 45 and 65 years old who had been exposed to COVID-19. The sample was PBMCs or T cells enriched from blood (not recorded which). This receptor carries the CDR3 CASRSLTGGNQPQHF. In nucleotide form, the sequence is TGTGCCAGCAGAAGCCTCACAGGGGGGAATCAGCCCCAGCATTTT.